What follows describes a single T cell receptor (beta chain). The antigen remains unidentified. These data come from a study of vaccination and CD4 T cells after COVID-19. Study context: Each of the control cultures got a CEFX pool, an HIV-1 Nef pool, or no peptide.

An Oncomine TCR Beta short-read assay was used to sequence the DNA from cultured CD4+ T cells. Using its own MiXCR run on the PCR reads, TCRdb lists one record per CDR3 protein. The data show 11,000 or so distinct CDR3 sequences, roughly three fifths seen once. Treatment specified: roughly 10-day PBMC culture with coronavirus spike peptide pools or control peptides (ViraFEST assay). Antigen-specific T cells were expanded with peptide pools by ViraFEST, and TCRs were then sequenced. V shed 6 bases and J shed 5 bases, with 16 bases lying between them. CDR3 length equals 15 residues. The V gene's germline CDR1 is MRHNA and CDR2 SNTAGT.

The chain couples TRBV6-4 to TRBJ1-4, with D possibly being TRBD1 (5 bases). Sequenced material: CD4+ T cells from blood, cultured in vitro. This TCR was sampled from a human donor who had recovered from COVID-19. CDR3 region: CASSGGDRVNEKLFF. As DNA, the CDR3 is TGTGCCAGCAGCGGCGGGGACCGGGTGAATGAAAAACTGTTTTTT.